This paragraph reports one T cell receptor (beta chain). Data came from immunoSEQ multiplex PCR; TCRdb stores just in-frame clones and leaves some out. The sample has over 85,000 clones, more than 90% seen once. This record belongs to a study of siplizumab effects on memory and regulatory T cells. Sequenced input: CD4+ T cells sorted from blood. The receptor was isolated from a human donor in good health.

CDR3 protein: CASSLGRAGTDEQYF. DNA for the CDR3: TGTGCCAGCAGTCTAGGACGGGCGGGTACCGACGAGCAGTACTTC. The gene calls are TRBV6-6 and TRBJ2-7, with D possibly TRBD2 on 5 matching bases. This CDR3 contains 15 residues. V shed 5 bases and J shed 5 bases, with 19 bases lying between them. Germline V gene data show CDR1 as MNHNY and CDR2 as SVGAGI (reference sequence).